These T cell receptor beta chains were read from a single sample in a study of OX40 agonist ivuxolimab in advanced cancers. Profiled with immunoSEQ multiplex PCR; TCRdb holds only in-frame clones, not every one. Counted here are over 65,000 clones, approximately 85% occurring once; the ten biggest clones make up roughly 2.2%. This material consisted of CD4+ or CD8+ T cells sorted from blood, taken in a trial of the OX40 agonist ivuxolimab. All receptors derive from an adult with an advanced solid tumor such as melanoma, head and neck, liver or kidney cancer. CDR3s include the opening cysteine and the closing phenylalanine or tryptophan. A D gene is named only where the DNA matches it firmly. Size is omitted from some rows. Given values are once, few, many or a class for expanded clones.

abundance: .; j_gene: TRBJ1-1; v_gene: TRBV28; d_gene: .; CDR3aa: CASRSPPAGTEAFF; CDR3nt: TGTGCCAGCAGGTCCCCGCCGGCGGGGACTGAAGCTTTCTTT
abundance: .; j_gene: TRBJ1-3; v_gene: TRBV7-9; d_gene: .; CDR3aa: CASSLRQVGNTIYF; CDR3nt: TGTGCCAGCAGCTTAAGGCAGGTTGGAAACACCATATATTTT
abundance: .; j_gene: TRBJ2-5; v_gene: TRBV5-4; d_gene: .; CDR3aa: CASSLAGSRPTGETQYF; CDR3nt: TGTGCCAGCAGCTTGGCCGGGAGTCGGCCAACGGGAGAGACCCAGTACTTC
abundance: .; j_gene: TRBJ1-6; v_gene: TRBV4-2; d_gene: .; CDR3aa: CASSQVPLRGTNSPLHF; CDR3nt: TGTGCCAGCAGCCAAGTGCCCTTGAGGGGGACCAATTCACCCCTCCACTTT
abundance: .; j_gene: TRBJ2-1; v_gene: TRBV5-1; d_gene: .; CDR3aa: CASSPGTPTYNEQFF; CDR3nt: TGCGCCAGCAGCCCCGGGACCCCCACCTACAATGAGCAGTTCTTC
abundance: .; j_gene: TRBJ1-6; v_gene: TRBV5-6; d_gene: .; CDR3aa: CASSPRDRSNSPLHF; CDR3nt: TGTGCCAGCAGCCCAAGGGACCGCTCGAATTCACCCCTCCACTTT
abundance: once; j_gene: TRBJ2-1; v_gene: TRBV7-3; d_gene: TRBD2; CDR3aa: CASSPRLAGRDEQFF; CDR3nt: TGTGCCAGCAGCCCCCGACTAGCGGGACGTGATGAGCAGTTCTTC
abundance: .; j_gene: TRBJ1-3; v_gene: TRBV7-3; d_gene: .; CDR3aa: CASSSRRRRGNTIYF; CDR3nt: TGTGCCAGCAGCTCCCGCCGGCGGCGCGGAAACACCATATATTTT
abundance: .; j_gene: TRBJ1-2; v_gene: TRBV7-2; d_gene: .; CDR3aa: CASSLHSGTPSYGYTF; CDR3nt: TGTGCCAGCAGCTTACACTCCGGGACGCCTTCCTATGGCTACACCTTC
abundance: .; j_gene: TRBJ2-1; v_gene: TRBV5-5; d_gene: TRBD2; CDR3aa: CASSLRLAGNPISSYNEQFF; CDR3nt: TGTGCCAGCAGCTTGAGGCTAGCGGGCAACCCGATCTCTTCCTACAATGAGCAGTTCTTC
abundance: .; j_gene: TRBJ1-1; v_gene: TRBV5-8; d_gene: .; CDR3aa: CASSLYRPQYTEAFF; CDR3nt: TGTGCCAGCAGCTTGTACAGACCCCAGTACACTGAAGCTTTCTTT
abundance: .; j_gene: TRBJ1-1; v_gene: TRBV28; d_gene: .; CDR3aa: CASSSRGRLNTEAFF; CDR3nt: TGTGCCAGCAGTTCCCGTGGGAGGTTGAACACTGAAGCTTTCTTT
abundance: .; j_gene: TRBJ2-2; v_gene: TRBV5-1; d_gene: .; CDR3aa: CASSLVPDLNTGELFF; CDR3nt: TGCGCCAGCAGCTTGGTTCCCGATCTGAACACCGGGGAGCTGTTTTTT
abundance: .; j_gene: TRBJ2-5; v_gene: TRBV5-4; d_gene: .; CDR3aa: CASSFQVHEETQYF; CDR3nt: TGTGCCAGCAGCTTTCAGGTTCACGAAGAGACCCAGTACTTC
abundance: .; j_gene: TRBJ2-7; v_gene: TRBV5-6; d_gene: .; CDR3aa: CASSPSLTKEQYF; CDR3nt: TGTGCCAGCAGCCCCTCCCTGACAAAAGAGCAGTACTTC
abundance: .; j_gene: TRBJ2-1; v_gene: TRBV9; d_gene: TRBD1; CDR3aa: CASSASTGFYNEQFF; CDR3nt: TGTGCCAGCAGCGCCTCGACAGGGTTCTACAATGAGCAGTTCTTC
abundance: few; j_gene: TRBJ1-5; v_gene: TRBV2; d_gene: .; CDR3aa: CASRTTDGSFGQPQHF; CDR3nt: TGTGCCAGCAGGACCACGGACGGGTCCTTCGGTCAGCCCCAGCATTTT
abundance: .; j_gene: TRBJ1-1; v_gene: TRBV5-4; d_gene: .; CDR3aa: CASSPGPGWDTEAFF; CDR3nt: TGTGCCAGCAGCCCCGGACCAGGGTGGGACACTGAAGCTTTCTTT
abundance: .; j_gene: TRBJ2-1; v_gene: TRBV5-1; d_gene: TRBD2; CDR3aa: CASSLAGGSRWNEQFF; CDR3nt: TGCGCCAGCAGCTTGGCCGGCGGGAGCCGGTGGAATGAGCAGTTCTTC
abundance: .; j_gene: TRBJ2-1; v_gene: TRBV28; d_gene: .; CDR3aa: CASSSGTNYNEQFF; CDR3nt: TGTGCCAGCAGTTCCGGGACAAATTACAATGAGCAGTTCTTC
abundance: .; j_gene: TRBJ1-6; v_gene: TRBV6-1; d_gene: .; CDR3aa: CAGARGNSPLHF; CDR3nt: TGTGCCGGGGCCAGAGGGAATTCACCCCTCCACTTT
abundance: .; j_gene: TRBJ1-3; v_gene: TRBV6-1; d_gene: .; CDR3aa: CASSGGTPGSGNTIYF; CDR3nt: TGTGCCAGCAGTGGAGGGACGCCCGGCTCTGGAAACACCATATATTTT
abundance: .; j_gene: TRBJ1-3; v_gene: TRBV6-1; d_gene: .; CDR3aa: CASSAQGFSGNTIYF; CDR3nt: TGTGCCAGCAGTGCCCAGGGTTTTTCTGGAAACACCATATATTTT
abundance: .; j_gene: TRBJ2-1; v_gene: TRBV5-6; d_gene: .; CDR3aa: CASSRGQGGRNEQFF; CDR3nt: TGTGCCAGCAGCCGCGGACAGGGCGGGAGAAATGAGCAGTTCTTC
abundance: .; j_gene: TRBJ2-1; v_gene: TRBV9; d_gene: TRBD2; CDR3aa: CASSRGLGADNEQFF; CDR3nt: TGTGCCAGCAGCCGGGGACTAGGCGCCGACAATGAGCAGTTCTTC
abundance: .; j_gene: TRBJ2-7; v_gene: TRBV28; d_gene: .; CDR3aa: CASSYDGATYEQYF; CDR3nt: TGTGCCAGCAGTTACGACGGGGCAACCTACGAGCAGTACTTC
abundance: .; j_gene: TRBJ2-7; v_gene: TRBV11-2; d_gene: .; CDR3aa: CASSKTFGEIYEQYF; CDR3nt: TGTGCCAGCAGCAAGACCTTTGGGGAAATCTACGAGCAGTACTTC
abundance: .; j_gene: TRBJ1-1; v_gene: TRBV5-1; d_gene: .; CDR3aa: CASSSLQGQVEAFF; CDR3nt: TGCGCCAGCAGCTCACTACAGGGTCAGGTTGAAGCTTTCTTT
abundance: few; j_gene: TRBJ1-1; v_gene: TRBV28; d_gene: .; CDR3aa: CASSLNNEAFF; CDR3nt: TGTGCCAGCAGTCTCAATAATGAAGCTTTCTTT
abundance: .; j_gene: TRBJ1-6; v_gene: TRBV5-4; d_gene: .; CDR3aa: CASSLGTGFFSPLHF; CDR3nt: TGTGCCAGCAGCTTGGGAACAGGGTTCTTTTCACCCCTCCACTTT
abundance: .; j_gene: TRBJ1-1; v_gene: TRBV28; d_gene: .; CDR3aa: CASRAPGIMNTEAFF; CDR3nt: TGTGCCAGCAGGGCCCCAGGAATCATGAACACTGAAGCTTTCTTT
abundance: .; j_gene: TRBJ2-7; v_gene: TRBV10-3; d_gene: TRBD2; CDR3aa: CAISEGLAGGLRAYYEQYF; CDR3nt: TGTGCCATCAGTGAGGGCCTAGCGGGAGGGCTCAGGGCCTACTACGAGCAGTACTTC
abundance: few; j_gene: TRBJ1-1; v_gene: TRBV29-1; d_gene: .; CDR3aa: CSVALGMNTEAFF; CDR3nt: TGCAGCGTTGCCCTCGGCATGAACACTGAAGCTTTCTTT
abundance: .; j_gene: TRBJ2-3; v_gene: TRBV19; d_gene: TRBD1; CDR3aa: CASRWTGPTDTQYF; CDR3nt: TGTGCCAGTAGGTGGACAGGACCCACAGATACGCAGTATTTT
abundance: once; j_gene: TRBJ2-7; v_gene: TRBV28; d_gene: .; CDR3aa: CASSSEGVVRYEQYF; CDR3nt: TGTGCCAGCAGTTCCGAGGGCGTCGTACGCTACGAGCAGTACTTC
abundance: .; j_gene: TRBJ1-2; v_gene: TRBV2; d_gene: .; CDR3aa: CASSDRGRYPFPNYGYTF; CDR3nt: TGTGCCAGCAGTGATCGCGGGCGGTATCCCTTTCCCAACTATGGCTACACCTTC
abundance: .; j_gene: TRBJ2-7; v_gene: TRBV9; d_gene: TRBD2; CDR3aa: CASSVRAGDYEQYF; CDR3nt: TGTGCCAGCAGCGTAAGAGCGGGAGACTACGAGCAGTACTTC
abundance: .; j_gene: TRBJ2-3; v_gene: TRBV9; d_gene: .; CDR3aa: CASSPGGESTDTQYF; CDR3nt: TGTGCCAGCAGCCCCGGAGGGGAGAGCACAGATACGCAGTATTTT
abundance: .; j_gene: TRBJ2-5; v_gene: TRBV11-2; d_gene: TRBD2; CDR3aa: CASSPASGSWETQYF; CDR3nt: TGTGCCAGCAGCCCCGCTAGCGGGAGCTGGGAGACCCAGTACTTC
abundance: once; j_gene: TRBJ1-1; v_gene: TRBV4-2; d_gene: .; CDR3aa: CASSLQPEGNTEAFF; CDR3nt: TGTGCCAGCAGCCTACAGCCGGAGGGGAACACTGAAGCTTTCTTT